Reported below is one T cell receptor beta chain. There is no known antigen for this receptor. Base qualities are missing; no much larger clone stands one base away. A distance of 17 bases separates the germline ends of V and J, which lose 4 bases and 5 bases respectively. For CDR1 and CDR2, the germline V gene (reference sequence) lists SEHNR and FQNEAQ. From the cysteine through the phenylalanine, the CDR3 covers 15 amino acids. Only the CDR3 portion is preserved as DNA: 45 bases, with reading frame beginning at the first base. The sequencer was an Illumina HiSeq 1500. TCRdb reprocessing: public reads trimmed at Q25 with fastp, clones called with MiXCR, in-frame beta chains kept. All rows with the same CDR3 protein become a single entry with the most common DNA and genes. The sample data list some 400,000 distinct CDR3 sequences, and roughly 18% of these were observed just once. The biggest ten clones account for about 10% of the sample.

This specimen comes from a study of T cell repertoires in cytomegalovirus infection (dated by TCRdb to between 2017 and 2020). The study in broad terms: Donor HLA type was relevant to the analysis, because carriage of CMV infection together with the matching HLA type was indicated by public TCR beta signatures. Study-level results and caveats: Cumulative frequency of public TCR beta family members discriminated carriers of CMV infection plus the relevant HLA type in this cohort and an independent roughly 330-donor cohort. The ex vivo response was dominated by HLA-C-restricted CMV-specific TCR beta clonotypes, which also provided the single most frequent clonotype in two of eight donors.

The rearranged segments are TRBV7-9 and TRBJ1-1; the D gene lacks a confident call. This receptor was taken from a human donor in good health (CMV status not recorded). Some clones in this sample may be carry-over from other donors' samples. Material for sequencing was PBMCs. DNA sequence: TGTGCCAGCAGCTCTCGTGTGGGTAGTGGAACTGAAGCTTTCTTT. The resulting protein is CASSSRVGSGTEAFF.